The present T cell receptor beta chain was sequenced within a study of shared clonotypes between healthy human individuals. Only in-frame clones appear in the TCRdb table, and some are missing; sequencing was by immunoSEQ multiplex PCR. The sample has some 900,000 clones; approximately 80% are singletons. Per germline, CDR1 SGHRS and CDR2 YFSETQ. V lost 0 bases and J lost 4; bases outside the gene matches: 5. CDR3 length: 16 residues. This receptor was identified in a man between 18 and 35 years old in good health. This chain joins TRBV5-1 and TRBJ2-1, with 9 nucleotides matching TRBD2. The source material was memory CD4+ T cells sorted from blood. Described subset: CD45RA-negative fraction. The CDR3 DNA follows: TGCGCCAGCAGCTTGGTCGCGGGAGGGCTATACAATGAGCAGTTCTTC. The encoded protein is CASSLVAGGLYNEQFF.